This TCR beta chain was retrieved from a study of shared clonotypes between healthy human individuals. Study overall: Every donor yielded three CD4 naive, three CD4 memory, two CD8 naive and one CD8 memory plate.

CDR1 and CDR2 from the germline V gene are SGDLS and YYNGEE. This CDR3 region has 15 residues. V lost 4 bases, J lost 4 bases, and 7 bases stayed unmatched. The data were produced by immunoSEQ multiplex PCR, yet TCRdb's version contains in-frame clones alone and is incomplete. The sample lists around 1.6 million clones; 95% to 99% were seen once. Study-level findings and limits: Among the subsets, naive ones generally showed larger estimated richness than memory ones. Non-shared clonotypes showed lower generation probabilities than clonotypes common to all four donors.

The study drew all its donors from Caucasian adults living in Nashville, Tennessee. As concerns this clone: Antigen: not known.

The sequencing input was naive CD4+ T cells sorted from blood. Regarding subset: CD45RA+ positively selected. The sequence derives from a young man in good health. The V gene is TRBV9, the J gene TRBJ2-1, with 8 bases fitting TRBD2. The CDR3 nucleotides read TGTGCCAGCAGCCCCGGATCTAGCGGGTACAATGAGCAGTTCTTC. Translated: CASSPGSSGYNEQFF.